This T cell receptor (beta chain) was sequenced during a study of response to subunit inactivated influenza vaccine (dated by TCRdb to between 2017 and 2018). A note on the overall study: The study used deep quantitative T cell receptor repertoire profiling to track responses to a trivalent subunit inactivated influenza vaccine. Study-wide conclusions, independent of this receptor: It was suggested by the authors that each seasonal influenza vaccination may recruit only a limited number of new T cells.

A remark on this clonotype: Which antigen it targets is not known. No base quality values were provided; no much bigger clone lies one nucleotide off.

To prepare the library, RT-PCR was applied. Sequencing took place on an Illumina HiSeq 2500. TCRdb applied fastp at Q25 and MiXCR to the public reads, then kept only in-frame beta chains. CDR3 protein sequences are deduplicated, and each keeps its most common genes and DNA. Here the sample has roughly 620,000 distinct CDR3 sequences; around 11% occur a single time. The ten biggest clones cover approximately 10% of the sample. In addition, the sample was reused for a study of T cells expressing NK-cell markers. From the second report: The TCR beta cDNA libraries were made using 5'RACE template switching, a step that added both a universal primer site and unique molecular identifiers. Three sorted T-cell subsets (CD3+CD56+NKG2C+, CD3+CD56+NKG2C- and CD3+CD56-NKG2C+) from several donors had their TCR beta-chain repertoires profiled. Seven of the eight sequenced donors were HCMV-seropositive and one was HCMV-seronegative. In several experiments an anti-gammadeltaTCR antibody was added to restrict sorting to alphabetaTCR-expressing T cells. In several donors, the dominant CD3+CD56+NKG2C+ clonotypes were found to rank among the top 10 CD8+ clonotypes and to make up roughly 1.0-7.0% of CD8+ T cells. Those dominant clonotypes were again the most abundant among CD3+CD56-NKG2C+ cells in several donors, at roughly 28.3-60.1%. Whether the expanded NKG2C-expressing T cell clones were specific for HCMV antigens remained unclear. Randomly selected healthy volunteers, three men and five women, were used as the eight sequenced donors. To determine HCMV serostatus, a commercial ELISA kit was used to detect HCMV-specific IgG in serum. Ficoll density gradient centrifugation was used to isolate peripheral blood mononuclear cells from blood. Bulk peripheral blood T-cell repertoires were additionally sequenced from unsorted PBMC for over five donors. cDNA synthesis was primed from the TCR beta constant segment, followed by two successive PCR amplification steps. The libraries were sequenced on Illumina HiSeq 2000/2500, MiSeq or NextSeq, producing 2 x 150 bp reads. MIGEC was used to demultiplex reads and group the reads by UMI, and MiTCR was used to assemble and quantify clonotypes. To exclude erroneous sequences, only TCR cDNA sequences supported by at least two reads were retained. Downstream repertoire analysis used the tcR package, and clonotypes were matched across fractions by CDR3 nucleotide sequence plus V segment. Antigen specificity was annotated against VDJdb with VDJmatch, allowing one amino acid substitution in CDR3.

The receptor was isolated from a man between 45 and 60 years old who received an inactivated influenza vaccine. Donor details come from another sample of the same person, matched by shared clones. This sample comprised PBMCs from blood, obtained on the day of vaccination.

The nucleotide sequence is TGTGCCAGCAGCGTCGGACAAACAAACACCGGGGAGCTGTTTTTT. Translated, it reads CASSVGQTNTGELFF. The rearranged segments are TRBV9 and TRBJ2-2; D gene: possibly TRBD1, on 5 matching bases. Trimming at the junction amounts to 2 bases on V and 2 bases on J, and the germline ends lie 10 bases apart. CDR1 and CDR2 (SGDLS, YYNGEE) derive from the germline V gene. Its CDR3 holds 15 amino acids, cysteine through phenylalanine. Kept here is only the CDR3 DNA, which spans 45 bases and is read in frame from base 1.